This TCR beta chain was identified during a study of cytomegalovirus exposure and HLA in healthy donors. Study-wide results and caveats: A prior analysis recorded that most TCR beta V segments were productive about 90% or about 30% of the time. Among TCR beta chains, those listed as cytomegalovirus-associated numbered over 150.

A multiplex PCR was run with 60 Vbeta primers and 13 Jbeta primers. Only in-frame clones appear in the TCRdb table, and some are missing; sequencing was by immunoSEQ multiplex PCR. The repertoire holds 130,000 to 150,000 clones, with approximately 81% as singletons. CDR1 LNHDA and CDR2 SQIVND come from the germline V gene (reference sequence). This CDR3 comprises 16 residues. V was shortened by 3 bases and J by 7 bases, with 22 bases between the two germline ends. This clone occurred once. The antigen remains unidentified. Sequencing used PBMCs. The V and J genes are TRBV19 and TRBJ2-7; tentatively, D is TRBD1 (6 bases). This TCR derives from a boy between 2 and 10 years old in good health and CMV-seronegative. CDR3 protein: CASSILPTGHMGEQYF. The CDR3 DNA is TGTGCCAGTAGTATCTTACCTACGGGACATATGGGAGAGCAGTACTTC. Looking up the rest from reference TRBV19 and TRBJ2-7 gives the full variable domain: DGGITQSPKYLFRKEGQNVTLSCEQNLNHDAMYWYRQDPGQGLRLIYYSQIVNDFQKGDIAEGYSVSREKKESFPLTVTSAQKNPTAFYLCASSILPTGHMGEQYFGPGTRLTVT.